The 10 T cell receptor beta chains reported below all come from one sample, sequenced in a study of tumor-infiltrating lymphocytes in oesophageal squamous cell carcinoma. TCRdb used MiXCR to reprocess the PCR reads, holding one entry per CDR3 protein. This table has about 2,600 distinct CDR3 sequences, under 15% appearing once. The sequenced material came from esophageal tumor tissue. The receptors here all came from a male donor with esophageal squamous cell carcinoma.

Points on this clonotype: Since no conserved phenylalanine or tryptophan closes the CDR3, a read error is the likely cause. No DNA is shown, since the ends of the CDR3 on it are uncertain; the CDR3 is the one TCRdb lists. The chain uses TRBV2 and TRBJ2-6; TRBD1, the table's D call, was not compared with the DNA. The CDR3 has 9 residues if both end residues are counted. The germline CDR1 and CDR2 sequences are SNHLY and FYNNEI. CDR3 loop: CASSKVSGQ.

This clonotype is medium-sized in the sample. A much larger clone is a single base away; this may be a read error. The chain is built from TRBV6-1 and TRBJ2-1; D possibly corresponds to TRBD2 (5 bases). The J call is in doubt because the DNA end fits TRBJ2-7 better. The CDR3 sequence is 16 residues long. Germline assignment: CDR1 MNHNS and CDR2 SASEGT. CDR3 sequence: CASTGKVPGSYNEQYF. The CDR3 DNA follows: TGTGCCAGCACTGGTAAGGTCCCGGGGTCCTACAATGAGCAGTACTTC.

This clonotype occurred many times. Here the CDR3 reads CASSLGWLEETQYF. The CDR3 DNA sequence: TGTGCCAGCAGCTTGGGGTGGCTAGAAGAGACCCAGTACTTC. The chain recombines TRBV5-6 with TRBJ2-5; no definite D call. The CDR3 is 14 amino acids. Germline V CDR1 and CDR2: SGHDT, YYEEEE. Trimming pared 0 bases from V and 3 bases from J, leaving 9 bases between.

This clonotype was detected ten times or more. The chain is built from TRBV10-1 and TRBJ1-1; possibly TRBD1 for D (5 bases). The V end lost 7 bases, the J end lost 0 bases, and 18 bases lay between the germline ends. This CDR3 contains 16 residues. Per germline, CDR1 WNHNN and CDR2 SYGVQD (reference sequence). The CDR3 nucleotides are TGCGCCAGCATACCTGGAGGGGAAGGGATGAACACTGAAGCTTTCTTT. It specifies CASIPGGEGMNTEAFF.

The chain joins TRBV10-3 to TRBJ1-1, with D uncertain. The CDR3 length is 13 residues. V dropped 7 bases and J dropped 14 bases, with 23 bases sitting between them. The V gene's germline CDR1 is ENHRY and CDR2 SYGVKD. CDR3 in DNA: TGTGCCATCACTTCAGGTGTCTCCTACGAGCAGTTCTTT. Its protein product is CAITSGVSYEQFF.

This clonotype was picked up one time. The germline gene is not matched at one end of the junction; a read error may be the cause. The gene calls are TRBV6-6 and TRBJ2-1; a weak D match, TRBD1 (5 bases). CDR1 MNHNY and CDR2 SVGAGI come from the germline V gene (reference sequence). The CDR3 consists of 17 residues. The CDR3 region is CPSSYRLLLTDRYEQFF. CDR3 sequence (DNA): TGTCCCAGCAGTTACAGGCTCCTATTAACAGACCGCTACGAGCAGTTCTTC.

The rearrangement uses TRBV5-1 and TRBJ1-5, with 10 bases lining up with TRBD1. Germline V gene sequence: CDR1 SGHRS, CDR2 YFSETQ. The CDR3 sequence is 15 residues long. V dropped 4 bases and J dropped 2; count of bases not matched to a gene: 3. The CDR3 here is CASSPTGGRNQPQHF. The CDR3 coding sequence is TGCGCCAGCAGCCCGACAGGGGGCCGCAATCAGCCCCAGCATTTT.

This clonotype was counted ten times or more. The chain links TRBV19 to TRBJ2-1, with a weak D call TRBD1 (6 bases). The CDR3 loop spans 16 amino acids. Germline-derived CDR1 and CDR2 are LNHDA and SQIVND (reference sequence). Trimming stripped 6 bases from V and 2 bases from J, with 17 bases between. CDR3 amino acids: CASRAGQSQTYNEQFF. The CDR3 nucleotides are TGTGCCAGTAGGGCCGGACAGTCCCAAACCTACAATGAGCAGTTCTTC.

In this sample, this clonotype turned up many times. The DNA of the CDR3 is TGCGCCAGCAGCCATGGGTACGCCGAGGTGAACACTGAAGCTTTCTTT. Translated: CASSHGYAEVNTEAFF. The V and J genes are TRBV5-1 and TRBJ1-1; no clear D gene. Trimming removed 4 bases at V and 0 bases at J, with 16 bases between. The CDR3 has 16 residues. Germline CDR1 and CDR2: SGHRS and YFSETQ. Filled out from reference TRBV5-1 and TRBJ1-1, the complete variable domain reads KAGVTQTPRYLIKTRGQQVTLSCSPISGHRSVSWYQQTPGQGLQFLFEYFSETQRNKGNFPGRFSGRQFSNSRSEMNVSTLELGDSALYLCASSHGYAEVNTEAFFGQGTRLTVV.

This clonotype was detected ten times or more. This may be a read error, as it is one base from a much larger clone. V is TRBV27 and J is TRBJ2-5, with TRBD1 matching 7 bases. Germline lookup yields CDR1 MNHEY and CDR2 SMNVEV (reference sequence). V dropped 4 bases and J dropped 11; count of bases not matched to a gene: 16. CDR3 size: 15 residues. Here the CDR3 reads CASSYRGVFSNEQYF. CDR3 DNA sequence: TGTGCCAGCAGTTACAGGGGTGTTTTTTCCAATGAGCAGTACTTC.